These T cell receptor beta chains were read from a single sample in a study of T cell responses to AZD1222 COVID-19 vaccine. The protocol was immunoSEQ multiplex PCR, while the TCRdb copy is restricted to in-frame clones and leaves out a portion. The sample consists of about 100,000 clones, approximately 91% of them appearing once. The input for sequencing was peripheral blood, taken on day 0 of AZD1222 vaccination. The receptors here all came from an adult in good health. The CDR3 runs from the conserved cysteine through the conserved F or W. D genes are given only for firm matches. Where a row states a size, it is once, few, many or the class of an expanded clone; other rows omit it.

j_gene: TRBJ1-5
v_gene: TRBV2
abundance: NA
d_gene: NA
CDR3nt: TGTGCCAGCAGTGGAGAGTTTCAGCCCCAGCATTTT
CDR3aa: CASSGEFQPQHF

j_gene: TRBJ1-5
v_gene: TRBV2
abundance: NA
d_gene: NA
CDR3nt: TGTGCCAGCAACAGGGAATCCCAGGTCGGCCAGCCCCAGCATTTT
CDR3aa: CASNRESQVGQPQHF

j_gene: TRBJ1-5
v_gene: TRBV20-1
abundance: NA
d_gene: NA
CDR3nt: TGCAGTGCTAGTGGTAGCAATCAGCCCCAGCATTTT
CDR3aa: CSASGSNQPQHF

j_gene: TRBJ2-5
v_gene: TRBV5-6
abundance: few
d_gene: NA
CDR3nt: TGTGCCAGCAGCTCCGAGGGTCACCGCGGAGAGACCCAGTACTTC
CDR3aa: CASSSEGHRGETQYF

j_gene: TRBJ1-4
v_gene: TRBV13
abundance: NA
d_gene: TRBD1
CDR3nt: TGTGCCAGCAGACAAACAGGGGGAGGTAATGAAAAACTGTTTTTT
CDR3aa: CASRQTGGGNEKLFF

j_gene: TRBJ2-1
v_gene: TRBV5-8
abundance: NA
d_gene: TRBD2
CDR3nt: TGTGCCAGCAGCTTATTAAGGGAGGGCCAACGGGAGCAGTTCTTC
CDR3aa: CASSLLREGQREQFF

j_gene: TRBJ2-7
v_gene: TRBV27
abundance: NA
d_gene: NA
CDR3nt: TGTGCCAGCAGTTTTGAATATTCATCCTACGAGCAGTACTTC
CDR3aa: CASSFEYSSYEQYF

j_gene: TRBJ2-1
v_gene: TRBV2
abundance: NA
d_gene: NA
CDR3nt: TGTGCCAGCACGCAGACCCTGAGGGGAAAACGGTTCTTC
CDR3aa: CASTQTLRGKRFF

j_gene: TRBJ1-6
v_gene: TRBV6-9
abundance: NA
d_gene: NA
CDR3nt: TGTGCCAGCTTAGGGGGTCAGGTAGTTCCCCTCCACTTT
CDR3aa: CASLGGQVVPLHF

j_gene: TRBJ2-3
v_gene: TRBV7-9
abundance: NA
d_gene: NA
CDR3nt: TGTGCCAGCAGCTTAGGACGAGAGGATACGCAGTATTTT
CDR3aa: CASSLGREDTQYF